This T cell receptor (beta chain) was sequenced for a study of cytomegalovirus exposure and HLA in healthy donors. Study results and limitations: In a later analysis, TCR beta V- and J-gene trimming showed a link to a missense DCLRE1C variant.

Each donor was nominally healthy when sampled (though unrecorded immune exposures were likely). This CDR3 contains 17 residues. Trimming took 5 bases from V and 1 from J, leaving 18 bases between them. Germline CDR1 reads MNHEY; CDR2 reads SMNVEV (reference sequence). A note on this clone: Its antigen is not known.

The study ran its PCR with 60 Vbeta and 13 Jbeta primers. In the source study's methods: An analysis performed later counted 74 million or so unique TCR beta chains (approximately 11 million of them shared). Here immunoSEQ multiplex PCR was the method, and the copy in TCRdb shows in-frame clones only, minus some. V and J calls and clone size come straight from that table; D and trimming were deduced from the DNA. This sample has under 150,000 clones, with 70% to 80% found just once. The clonotype comes from a woman in her thirties or forties in good health and CMV-seropositive. The chain couples TRBV27 to TRBJ2-1, with D unresolved. What was sequenced was PBMCs. The CDR3 region is CASSPPSVLASYNEQFF. The CDR3, as DNA: TGTGCCAGCAGTCCGCCCTCCGTGTTAGCTTCCTACAATGAGCAGTTCTTC.